This paragraph reports one TCR beta chain. Its target is unknown. The data were taken from a study of cytomegalovirus exposure and HLA in healthy donors. Points from the study as a whole: The study labeled about 160 TCR beta chains cytomegalovirus-associated. Analysis performed later found roughly 18,000 TCR beta sequences associated with HLA alleles at 0.05 false discovery rate.

The PCR had 60 Vbeta and 13 Jbeta primers. Only in-frame clones appear in the TCRdb table, and some are missing; sequencing was by immunoSEQ multiplex PCR. The profile shows about 64,000 clones, over 75% of them singletons. Germline V CDR1 and CDR2: MNHEY, SMNVEV (reference sequence). The germline V and J ends were trimmed by 4 bases and 4 bases, with 13 bases remaining between them. This CDR3 is 15 amino acids long. The source material was PBMCs. This receptor was taken from a female donor in good health and CMV-seronegative. The gene calls are TRBV27 and TRBJ2-2, with a tentative D call TRBD2 (6 bases). The CDR3 nucleotides are TGTGCCAGCAGTTCATGGAGCGGGCTCACCGGGGAGCTGTTTTTT. Protein product: CASSSWSGLTGELFF.